These 27 T cell receptor beta chains came from one sample sequenced in a study of immune heterogeneity within non-small cell lung tumors. Genomic DNA extracted from bulk tumor tissue served as template. A total of about 540 ng was used per sample. Spaced far apart, several biopsies were taken from each primary tumor during surgery. Patients went through curative surgery, and their non-small cell lung cancer was untreated and newly diagnosed. Amplification of TCR beta CDR3 was performed by multiplex PCR with 32 V and 13 J primers. TCRdb ran MiXCR on the multiplex PCR reads and lists one entry per CDR3 protein. The data show over 8,500 distinct CDR3 sequences, 27% seen once. Sequenced material: lung tumor tissue. The receptors were gathered from a man aged 45-65 years with non-small cell lung cancer.

This clonotype has more than one count but fewer than ten. The gene calls are TRBV12-3 or TRBV12-4 and TRBJ1-1; D remains ambiguous. Trimming pared 5 bases from V and 0 bases from J, leaving 13 bases between. This CDR3 is built from 15 residues. In DNA form, the CDR3 reads TGTGCCAGCAGTCTGGACCTCGTTATGAACACTGAAGCTTTCTTT. Amino acids: CASSLDLVMNTEAFF.

Turning to this clonotype: Being one base from a much bigger clone, this may be a read error. The genes are TRBV28 and TRBJ2-1, with TRBD2 as a possible D gene (6 bases). CDR3 length equals 15 residues. V was shortened by 8 bases and J by 2 bases, with 16 bases between the two germline ends. Per germline, CDR1 MDHEN and CDR2 SYDVKM. CDR3 in amino acids: CASQVAGGTYNEQFF. DNA for the CDR3: TGTGCCAGCCAAGTGGCTGGCGGGACCTACAATGAGCAGTTCTTC.

This clonotype has just one count. At one end, the junction sequence differs from germline, possibly due to a read error. The chain uses TRBV29-1 and TRBJ1-1, with D possibly being TRBD1 (5 bases). The CDR3 covers 16 residues. Per the germline V gene, CDR1 is SQVTM and CDR2 is ANQGSEA. This CDR3 is CRVEVGGWGMNTEAFF. The CDR3, as DNA: TGCAGAGTTGAAGTCGGGGGATGGGGTATGAACACTGAAGCTTTCTTT.

The rearrangement joins TRBV15 to TRBJ2-1; possible D gene TRBD1, 5 bases. CDR1 and CDR2 (germline): LNHNV, YYDKDF (reference sequence). The V gene lost 3 bases and the J gene lost 2 bases, with 14 bases spanning the gap. This CDR3 contains 16 residues. Here the CDR3 reads CATSSYLSTAYNEQFF. The CDR3 DNA is TGTGCCACCAGCAGCTACCTTTCGACAGCCTACAATGAGCAGTTCTTC.

This clonotype occurred many times. V and J are TRBV28 and TRBJ2-7; D is possibly TRBD1 (6 bases). This CDR3 has 12 amino acids. The germline CDR1 and CDR2 sequences are MDHEN and SYDVKM. Trimming pared 6 bases from V and 4 bases from J, leaving 10 bases between. The DNA of the CDR3 is TGTGCCAGCAGGGGGGCCTTGTACGAGCAGTACTTC. This gives the protein CASRGALYEQYF.

As to this clonotype: A read error may explain this, as a much larger clone is one base away. The chain couples TRBV30 to TRBJ1-5, with D tentatively TRBD1 (5 bases). The CDR3 is 13 residues long. The germline gives CDR1 GTSNPN, CDR2 SVGIG (reference sequence). DNA for the CDR3: TGTTCCTGCTCAAGGGCAGGGAATCAGCCCCAGCATTTT. As protein: CSCSRAGNQPQHF. Drawing the rest from reference TRBV30 and TRBJ1-5, the complete variable domain is SQTIHQWPATLVQPVGSPLSLECTVEGTSNPNLYWYRQAAGRGLQLLFYSVGIGQISSEVPQNLSASRPQDRQFILSSKKLLLSDSGFYLCSCSRAGNQPQHFGDGTRLSIL.

This clonotype appeared a few times. The chain joins TRBV4-1 to TRBJ1-1; maybe TRBD1 (6 bases). The germline V gene encodes CDR1 MGHRA and CDR2 YSYEKL. Trimming took off 0 bases at V and 3 bases at J, with 11 bases between the two ends. This CDR3 spans 15 amino acids. In DNA form, the CDR3 reads TGCGCCAGCAGCCAAGATGTGGGGGCCTACACTGAAGCTTTCTTT. Protein product: CASSQDVGAYTEAFF.

V usage is TRBV30 and J usage is TRBJ2-3, with TRBD2 matching over 8 bases. CDR1 is GTSNPN, CDR2 SVGIG, per germline (reference sequence). CDR3 length: 15 amino acids. After removal of 0 bases from V and 6 bases from J, the junction contained 8 bases not matched to a gene. The CDR3 is CAWSVAGASRDTQYF. CDR3 in DNA: TGTGCCTGGAGTGTAGCGGGGGCATCACGCGATACGCAGTATTTT.

This clonotype is termed medium-sized (0.01 to 0.1%). The rearrangement joins TRBV11-2 to TRBJ1-2, with no clear D. There are 12 residues in the CDR3. V lost 3 bases to trimming and J lost 8 bases, with 10 bases between them. CDR1 and CDR2 from the germline V gene are SGHAT and FQNNGV. As DNA, the CDR3 is TGTGCCAGCAGCTTCGCGGGCGACGGCTACACCTTC. Its translation: CASSFAGDGYTF.

In regard to this clonotype: This clone may be a read error of a much larger clone one base away. In DNA, the CDR3 is TGTGCCAGCAGTTTATGGGGACATAACACCGGGGAGCTGTTGTTT. It yields the protein CASSLWGHNTGELLF. V is TRBV28 and J is TRBJ2-2, with a possible D match to TRBD1 (6 bases). This CDR3 has 15 residues. The germline V gene has CDR1 MDHEN and CDR2 SYDVKM.

This clonotype is labeled medium-sized. The gene calls are TRBV27 and TRBJ1-2; 9 nucleotides agree with TRBD1. With 5 bases clipped from V and 4 bases from J, the junction kept 5 bases outside the gene matches. This CDR3 is 14 amino acids long. The germline gives CDR1 MNHEY, CDR2 SMNVEV (reference sequence). CDR3 region: CASSVTGGGYGYTF. DNA of the CDR3: TGTGCCAGCAGTGTAACAGGGGGCGGCTATGGCTACACCTTC.

The CDR3 DNA sequence: TGTGCCAGTAGTTCGGGAGGGACAGGTCAGCCCCAGCATTTT. It translates to CASSSGGTGQPQHF. The rearrangement links TRBV19 to TRBJ1-5; 8 positions agree with TRBD1. This CDR3 spans 14 amino acids. With V trimmed by 5 bases and J by 6 bases, 6 bases remained unmatched. Germline V lookup: CDR1 LNHDA, CDR2 SQIVND (reference sequence).

This clonotype is medium-sized within its sample. The chain uses TRBV11-2 and TRBJ1-3; tentatively, D is TRBD1 (6 bases). Trimming pared 2 bases from V and 4 bases from J, leaving 12 bases between. The CDR3 is made up of 15 amino acids. Germline V CDR1 and CDR2: SGHAT, FQNNGV. CDR3 region: CASSLRQVGGNTIYF. CDR3 DNA: TGTGCCAGCAGCTTAAGACAGGTCGGCGGAAACACCATATATTTT.

As to this clonotype: At one boundary the junction diverges from the germline segment, which might be a read error. This sequence joins TRBV27 and TRBJ2-5; D could derive from TRBD1 or TRBD2 (5 bases each). This CDR3 is 13 amino acids long. Looked up from germline, CDR1 is MNHEY and CDR2 is SMNVEV (reference sequence). The CDR3 region has the DNA TGTGCCAGCAGTTTAGGGACGGCCGAGACCCATTACTTC. Its translation: CASSLGTAETHYF.

Notes on this clonotype: The conserved phenylalanine or tryptophan normally closing the CDR3 is absent here, so this likely arose from a read error. The chain joins TRBV6-2 or TRBV6-3 to TRBJ1-3; no clear D gene. Germline values: CDR1 MNHEY, CDR2 SVGEGT. This CDR3 is 14 amino acids long. CDR3 nucleotides: TGTGCCAGCACACCACAGATCTCTGGAAATACCATATATCTT. As protein: CASTPQISGNTIYL.

This clonotype is categorized as medium-sized (0.01 to 0.1%). The chain carries TRBV19 and TRBJ1-2; 10 bases map to TRBD1. The junction had 7 bases not matched to a gene; V was cut back by 6 bases and J by 6 bases. Germline V gene lookup returns CDR1 LNHDA and CDR2 SQIVND (reference sequence). CDR3 length equals 14 residues. CDR3: CASSRTGGVHGYTF. The DNA for the CDR3 is TGTGCCAGTAGCCGGACAGGGGGAGTCCATGGCTACACCTTC.

Note on this clonotype: A much bigger clone sits one base away, suggesting this may be a read error. V is TRBV28 and J is TRBJ1-2; TRBD1 matches at 7 bases. Trimming took 10 bases from V and 5 from J; bases not matched to a gene: 19. Germline V gene sequence: CDR1 MDHEN, CDR2 SYDVKM. The CDR3 has 16 residues. In nucleotides, the CDR3 is TGTGCCATCAGGACACCGCGACAGGGTTCCCTTTATGGCTACACCTTC. Translated: CAIRTPRQGSLYGYTF.

This clonotype was found a few times. This chain links TRBV5-5 with TRBJ1-1; tentatively, D is TRBD1 (5 bases). The germline V gene encodes CDR1 SGHKS and CDR2 YYEKEE (reference sequence). V was cut by 0 bases and J by 6 bases, with 9 bases left in between. The CDR3 spans 13 residues. The CDR3 is CASSLGGIPEAFF. In DNA form, the CDR3 reads TGTGCCAGCAGCTTGGGGGGGATCCCTGAAGCTTTCTTT.

The table lists this clonotype with a few counts. The chain uses TRBV5-1 and TRBJ2-1, with D tentatively TRBD1 or TRBD2 (5 bases each). This CDR3 is built from 15 residues. Germline-derived CDR1 and CDR2 are SGHRS and YFSETQ. V gave up 3 bases and J gave up 6 bases, with 16 bases separating them. Written as DNA, the CDR3 is TGCGCCAGCAGCTGGTCCCCGGCAGGGAGCAATGAGCAGTTCTTC. It codes for CASSWSPAGSNEQFF.

This clonotype was recorded only once. This clone may be a read error of a much larger clone one base away. The CDR3 carries no conserved terminal phenylalanine or tryptophan, so it likely arises from a read error. The gene calls are TRBV12-3 or TRBV12-4 and TRBJ2-1; 7 nucleotides line up with TRBD2. The CDR3 covers 14 residues. V shed 5 bases and J 0 bases; nucleotides not matched to a gene: 1. The CDR3 bases are TGTGCCAGCAGTCGCGGGAGCTCCTACAATGAGCAGTTCTAC. Amino acid sequence: CASSRGSSYNEQFY.

A word on this clonotype: A single base separates this from a much larger clone, so it may be a read error. The chain uses TRBV19 and TRBJ1-3; 7 positions match TRBD1. Germline CDR1 LNHDA, CDR2 SQIVND (reference sequence). CDR3 length equals 15 residues. CDR3 residues: CASSIGTGSGSTIYF. The CDR3 nucleotides are TGTGCCAGTAGTATAGGGACAGGCTCTGGAAGCACCATATATTTT.

This clonotype is classed as medium-sized. V gene TRBV7-8 combines with J gene TRBJ1-5, with D maybe TRBD1 (6 bases). Germline V gene sequence: CDR1 SGHVS, CDR2 FQNEAQ. This CDR3 is built from 17 residues. V shed 1 base and J shed 5 bases, with 18 bases lying between them. The CDR3 protein is CASSLDLRGDWHQPQHF. The CDR3 nucleotides are TGTGCCAGCAGCTTAGACTTGAGGGGGGATTGGCATCAGCCCCAGCATTTT.

This clonotype is medium-sized within its sample. The chain is built from TRBV19 and TRBJ2-2, with a possible D match to TRBD2 (5 bases). This CDR3 region has 13 residues. Germline assignment: CDR1 LNHDA and CDR2 SQIVND (reference sequence). Trimming removed 8 bases from V and 6 bases from J, with 13 bases in between. The CDR3 sequence: CASWTGIPGELFF. CDR3 nucleotides: TGTGCCAGTTGGACTGGGATTCCCGGGGAGCTGTTTTTT.

This clonotype ranks as medium-sized. Here the CDR3 DNA reads TGTGCCATCAGGCGACAGGCCCTGGGCACTGAAGCTTTCTTT. It is translated as CAIRRQALGTEAFF. The chain uses TRBV10-3 and TRBJ1-1; weak D call: TRBD1 (6 bases). Looked up from germline, CDR1 is ENHRY and CDR2 is SYGVKD. V gave up 6 bases and J gave up 4 bases, with 15 bases separating them. The CDR3 totals 14 residues.

The rearrangement joins TRBV7-9 to TRBJ1-2, with D perhaps TRBD1 (6 bases). V was pared by 5 bases and J by 6 bases, with 22 bases between. The CDR3 has 16 residues. The germline CDR1 and CDR2 sequences are SEHNR and FQNEAQ (reference sequence). The CDR3 sequence is CASSQKKQGTSDGYTF. In DNA form, the CDR3 reads TGTGCCAGCAGCCAAAAGAAACAGGGTACCTCGGATGGCTACACCTTC.

This clonotype is medium-sized in the sample. The V and J genes are TRBV19 and TRBJ1-5; D gene unclear. The CDR3 is 14 residues long. V lost 5 bases, J lost 1 base, and 9 bases lay in between. Germline CDR1 and CDR2: LNHDA and SQIVND (reference sequence). This CDR3 reads CASSRGLSNQPQHF. The CDR3 DNA is TGTGCCAGTAGTCGTGGCTTGAGCAATCAGCCCCAGCATTTT.

This clonotype was counted many times. The J gene is TRBJ2-3, the V gene TRBV19; D might be TRBD1 (6 bases). V shed 1 base and J shed 2 bases, with 10 bases lying between them. This CDR3 is 15 amino acids long. Germline CDR1 is LNHDA and CDR2 is SQIVND (reference sequence). The CDR3 DNA reads as TGTGCCAGTAGTATAGCTACAGGGACCACAGATACGCAGTATTTT. This sequence encodes CASSIATGTTDTQYF.